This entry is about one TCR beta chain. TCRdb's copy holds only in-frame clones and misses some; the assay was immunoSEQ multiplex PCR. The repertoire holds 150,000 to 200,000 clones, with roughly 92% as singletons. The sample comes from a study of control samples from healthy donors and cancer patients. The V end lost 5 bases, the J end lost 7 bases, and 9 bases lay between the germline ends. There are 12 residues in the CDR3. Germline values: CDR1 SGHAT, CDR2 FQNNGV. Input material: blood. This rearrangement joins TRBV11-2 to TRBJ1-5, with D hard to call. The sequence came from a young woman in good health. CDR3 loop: CASSMEGQPQHF. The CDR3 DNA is TGTGCCAGCAGCATGGAGGGACAGCCCCAGCATTTT.